This TCR beta chain was found in a study of regulatory T cells in long-lasting Graves disease. This sample's time point: newly diagnosed GD, antithyroid drugs for less than 3 months. RNA from PBMCs was the source of the TCR library. This clonotype was detected once. Germline and junction disagree at one end, which may indicate a read error. The authors built TCR beta libraries using iRepertoire HTBI primers and Arm-PCR of CDR3 regions. TCRdb ran MiXCR on the multiplex PCR reads and lists one entry per CDR3 protein. This sample yields 510,000 or so distinct CDR3 sequences, of which 12% are seen a single time; 8% to 10% belongs to the top ten. These data are also associated with another study on T cells in Graves' hyperthyroidism and ophthalmopathy.

Sequences were derived from peripheral blood mononuclear cells (PBMCs), sampled at new diagnosis, from a patient treated with antithyroid drugs. The sequence derives from a woman aged 25 to 39 with Graves disease.

The CDR3 loop reads CASGQSLGHLNTEAFF. As DNA, the CDR3 is TGTGCCAGCGGCCAGAGCTTGGGACATTTGAACACTGAAGCTTTCTTT. This sequence joins TRBV4-2 and TRBJ1-1; TRBD1 is a possible D gene (6 bases). Germline assignment: CDR1 LGHNA and CDR2 YNFKEQ. The length of the CDR3 is 16 residues.